This TCR beta chain originates from a study of CD8+ T cells in alopecia areata. Note on this clone: The antigen remains unidentified. The same CDR3 is also encoded by other DNA sequences in this sample.

TCR sequencing used cDNA made by reverse transcription of extracted RNA. Data came from immunoSEQ multiplex PCR; TCRdb stores just in-frame clones and leaves some out. The sample lists 100,000 to 120,000 clones, roughly 59% occurring once. The CDR3 contains 15 residues. In germline, CDR1 is MNHEY, CDR2 SVGAGI. The ends were cut back, 0 bases at V and 2 bases at J, with 10 bases in the middle. Starting from PBMCs, sorting isolated CD4+ and CD8+ T cells. Findings and caveats of the study: Clonality in lesional scalp, especially alopecia totalis/universalis, exceeded that of normal scalp. Patients shared TCRs less clearly than mice did, possibly owing to HLA. Scalp sample sequencing also detects resident alphabeta T cells of normal skin.

The rearrangement joins TRBV6-5 to TRBJ2-5; D is possibly TRBD1 (6 bases). The source material was CD8+ T cells sorted from blood. This receptor was identified in a human donor in good health. In DNA form, the CDR3 reads TGTGCCAGCAGTTACTCAGGGGGAATTCAAGAGACCCAGTACTTC. Its protein product is CASSYSGGIQETQYF.